This TCR beta chain was retrieved from a study of cytomegalovirus exposure and HLA in healthy donors. For the study at large: A previous analysis identified approximately 120 million unique TCR beta sequences derived from 180 million or so T cells.

PCR involved 60 Vbeta and 13 Jbeta primers. Assay used: immunoSEQ multiplex PCR; TCRdb lists only in-frame clones, some missing. The data contain around 150,000 clones, approximately 76% of them singletons. Study findings and constraints: Evidence from a later analysis indicated that most CMV-associated TCR beta chains looked HLA-restricted.

With 7 bases clipped from V and 1 base from J, the junction kept 4 bases outside the gene matches. In germline, CDR1 is LNHDA, CDR2 SQIVND (reference sequence). The CDR3 covers 14 residues. This clone was seen just once. Its antigen is unidentified. The sample was PBMCs. The rearrangement joins TRBV19 to TRBJ1-1, with 9 bases identical to TRBD1. The TCR comes from a female donor in good health and CMV-seronegative. For the CDR3, the DNA is TGTGCCAGTACATACAGGGGGCGGAACACTGAAGCTTTCTTT. Translating it yields CASTYRGRNTEAFF. Variable domain in full (rest from reference TRBV19 and TRBJ1-1): DGGITQSPKYLFRKEGQNVTLSCEQNLNHDAMYWYRQDPGQGLRLIYYSQIVNDFQKGDIAEGYSVSREKKESFPLTVTSAQKNPTAFYLCASTYRGRNTEAFFGQGTRLTVV.